These 32 T cell receptor beta chains share one sample of origin, sequenced in a study of cytomegalovirus exposure and HLA in healthy donors. Generated by immunoSEQ multiplex PCR, the TCRdb table keeps only in-frame clones and is missing some. The sample holds 100,000 to 150,000 clones; about 88% are singletons and the top ten take 0.95% to 1.5%. Material for sequencing was PBMCs. These receptors were obtained from a young woman in good health and CMV-seronegative.

V and J are TRBV5-1 and TRBJ2-1, with TRBD1 matching 9 bases. The CDR3 totals 17 residues. J lost 9 bases, V lost 3 bases, and 16 bases had no gene match. Germline V gene lookup returns CDR1 SGHRS and CDR2 YFSETQ. The chain's CDR3 is CASSSGTGFAIVGEQFF. The CDR3 DNA is TGCGCCAGCAGCTCTGGGACAGGGTTCGCGATCGTAGGTGAGCAGTTCTTC.

In DNA, the CDR3 is TGTGCCAGCAGCTCCCAGATCACAGGGGAGGAGGGCTACACCTTC. This sequence encodes CASSSQITGEEGYTF. The genes are TRBV11-2 and TRBJ1-2; 7 bases match TRBD1. This CDR3 comprises 15 residues. J was trimmed by 8 bases and V by 4 bases; bases with no gene match: 13. The germline CDR1 and CDR2 sequences are SGHAT and FQNNGV.

The rearrangement uses TRBV5-1 and TRBJ2-5, with 9 positions matching TRBD2. Looked up from germline, CDR1 is SGHRS and CDR2 is YFSETQ. This CDR3 is built from 15 residues. Germline trimming cut 3 bases from V and 5 bases from J; bases unmatched to any gene: 8. CDR3 sequence reads: CASSYQAGGPETQYF. As DNA, the CDR3 is TGCGCCAGCAGCTACCAGGCGGGGGGGCCGGAGACCCAGTACTTC.

This chain uses TRBV12-5 with TRBJ2-7; 13 bases align to TRBD2. The CDR3 extends over 14 amino acids. V shed 5 bases and J 3 bases; nucleotides not matched to a gene: 1. The V gene's germline CDR1 is LGHNT and CDR2 FRNRAP. DNA for the CDR3: TGTGCTAGTGGTGGACTAGCGGGGGACTACGAGCAGTACTTC. It yields the protein CASGGLAGDYEQYF.

The V gene is TRBV12-5, the J gene TRBJ2-3, with D perhaps matching TRBD2 (5 bases). The CDR3 totals 18 residues. V was cut by 0 bases and J by 2 bases, with 18 bases left in between. Germline V CDR1 and CDR2: LGHNT, FRNRAP. The DNA for the CDR3 is TGTGCTAGTGGTTTGGTATCGGCTAGCTCAATTTACACAGATACGCAGTATTTT. It yields the protein CASGLVSASSIYTDTQYF.

V is TRBV29-1 and J is TRBJ2-1, with no clear D. The V end lost 7 bases, the J end lost 5 bases, and 15 bases lay between the germline ends. Germline V lookup: CDR1 SQVTM, CDR2 ANQGSEA. The CDR3 has 13 residues. The CDR3 here is CSARIQLDNEQFF. In DNA, the CDR3 is TGCAGCGCCCGTATCCAGCTAGACAATGAGCAGTTCTTC.

This chain joins TRBV14 and TRBJ1-5, with D tentatively TRBD1 (5 bases). This CDR3 is built from 12 residues. The germline CDR1 and CDR2 sequences are SGHDN and FVKESK. Between the trimmed V and J ends, which lost 4 bases and 9 bases, there was a span of 10 bases. Here the CDR3 DNA reads TGTGCCAGCAGCCCCTCTAGGGGGCCCCAGCATTTT. Translated: CASSPSRGPQHF.

V and J are TRBV29-1 and TRBJ1-2; D perhaps matches TRBD1 (6 bases). CDR1 is SQVTM and CDR2 is ANQGSEA in the germline V gene. This CDR3 has 12 residues. Trimming took off 6 bases at V and 7 bases at J, with 15 bases between the two ends. In nucleotides, the CDR3 is TGCAGCGTCGCAGGGGATTCCGGTGGCTACACCTTC. This translates into CSVAGDSGGYTF.

For the CDR3, the DNA is TGCAGCGTTGCTCTTGGGACAGGGGACCACGAGCAGTACTTC. Translation gives CSVALGTGDHEQYF. The chain is built from TRBV29-1 and TRBJ2-7; 10 nucleotides line up with TRBD1. V was pared by 4 bases and J by 5 bases, with 8 bases of the junction left unmatched. There are 14 residues in the CDR3. The germline V gene encodes CDR1 SQVTM and CDR2 ANQGSEA.

V and J are TRBV7-3 and TRBJ2-7, with 7 bases matching TRBD1. The CDR3 has 13 amino acids. The germline V gene encodes CDR1 SGHTA and CDR2 FQGTGA. V dropped 3 bases and J dropped 5; count of bases not matched to a gene: 4. The CDR3 loop reads CASSFDRANEQYF. CDR3 sequence (DNA): TGTGCCAGCAGCTTCGACAGGGCTAACGAGCAGTACTTC.

The chain combines TRBV18 with TRBJ1-2, with TRBD1 matching 7 bases. Germline values: CDR1 KGHSH, CDR2 LQKENI. The junction had 0 bases not matched to a gene; V was cut back by 0 bases and J by 2 bases. This CDR3 spans 14 amino acids. CDR3 sequence: CASSPPGQNYGYTF. CDR3 coding DNA: TGTGCCAGCTCACCACCGGGACAGAACTATGGCTACACCTTC.

The CDR3 spells CAGQGGNEKLFF. DNA of the CDR3: TGTGCTGGACAGGGGGGAAATGAAAAACTGTTTTTT. The chain employs TRBV28 and TRBJ1-4, with 10 bases identical to TRBD1. This CDR3 has 12 amino acids. Germline CDR1 and CDR2: MDHEN and SYDVKM.

This clone is a singleton in its sample. The CDR3 here is CSVSSGTGGGEQYF. The CDR3 DNA sequence: TGCAGCGTTTCCTCTGGGACGGGGGGAGGCGAGCAGTACTTC. The rearrangement uses TRBV29-1 and TRBJ2-7, with 7 bases aligning to TRBD2. CDR1 is SQVTM and CDR2 is ANQGSEA in the germline V gene. CDR3 size: 14 residues. J lost 6 bases, V lost 5 bases, and 13 bases had no gene match.

The V gene is TRBV7-3, the J gene TRBJ2-5; D is perhaps TRBD1 (6 bases). V was cut by 5 bases and J by 0 bases, with 13 bases left in between. There are 15 residues in the CDR3. The germline V gene has CDR1 SGHTA and CDR2 FQGTGA. CDR3 in DNA: TGTGCCAGCAGCCCAGGCAGGGGTTACCAAGAGACCCAGTACTTC. It encodes CASSPGRGYQETQYF.

This chain links TRBV11-2 with TRBJ2-1; TRBD2 aligns across 7 bases. Per germline, CDR1 SGHAT and CDR2 FQNNGV. The CDR3 spans 15 residues. Trimming at V came to 1 base and at J to 9 bases, leaving 9 bases not matched to a gene. The chain's CDR3 is CASSLVLGGRAEQFF. The CDR3 DNA reads TGTGCCAGCAGCTTAGTTCTCGGGGGGAGGGCTGAGCAGTTCTTC.

The CDR3 loop is CASSLMAGGPQETQYF. The CDR3 DNA sequence: TGTGCCAGCAGCTTAATGGCGGGGGGGCCCCAAGAGACCCAGTACTTC. This chain links TRBV7-3 with TRBJ2-5; 9 positions agree with TRBD2. Trimming removed 1 base from V and 1 base from J; junction bases left unmatched: 4. Germline V CDR1 and CDR2: SGHTA, FQGTGA. This CDR3 comprises 16 residues.

This clone was seen more than once but under ten times. The chain has TRBV2 and TRBJ2-6; TRBD2 aligns across 7 bases. V dropped 4 bases and J dropped 2; count of bases not matched to a gene: 11. The CDR3 has 18 residues. The germline V gene encodes CDR1 SNHLY and CDR2 FYNNEI. For the CDR3, the DNA is TGTGCCAGCAGTGGTGGTGGCGGGGGATTAGCTGGGGCCAACGTCCTGACTTTC. Protein product: CASSGGGGGLAGANVLTF.

For the CDR3, the DNA is TGTGCCAGCAGCTTAGTTTTCTGGGGAGTCGATGAAAAACTGTTTTTT. This codes for CASSLVFWGVDEKLFF. The chain is built from TRBV7-9 and TRBJ1-4; D gene ambiguous. V dropped 1 base and J dropped 6 bases, with 15 bases sitting between them. The CDR3 consists of 16 residues. Germline V lookup: CDR1 SEHNR, CDR2 FQNEAQ (reference sequence).

The V and J genes are TRBV6-1 and TRBJ1-2, with D maybe TRBD1 (5 bases). Germline CDR1 and CDR2: MNHNS and SASEGT. The V and J ends lost 2 bases and 13 bases respectively, with 14 bases between them. The CDR3 consists of 12 residues. The CDR3 DNA sequence: TGTGCCAGCAGTGAATTGGGAGGGGAGGCCACCTTC. Its translation is CASSELGGEATF.

The rearrangement links TRBV18 to TRBJ2-3, with 13 bases identical to TRBD2. J lost 4 bases, V lost 6 bases, and 13 bases had no gene match. The length of the CDR3 is 18 residues. Per the germline V gene, CDR1 is KGHSH and CDR2 is LQKENI. CDR3 in DNA: TGTGCCAGCTCCCGAGACCTAACTAGCGGGGGGGCCGCAGATACGCAGTATTTT. Translated, it gives CASSRDLTSGGAADTQYF.

The V gene is TRBV20-1, the J gene TRBJ1-2; 7 positions agree with TRBD1. The V gene end was trimmed by 5 bases and the J gene end by 5 bases; junction bases not matched to a gene: 2. CDR1 DFQATT and CDR2 SNEGSKA come from the germline V gene (reference sequence). This CDR3 contains 11 residues. The CDR3 spells CSAGDRYGYTF. The CDR3 coding sequence is TGCAGTGCTGGGGACAGATATGGCTACACCTTC.

J is TRBJ1-1 and V is TRBV6-1; D may be TRBD1 (6 bases). This CDR3 region has 13 residues. CDR1 and CDR2 (germline): MNHNS, SASEGT. The V end was cut by 6 bases, the J end by 2 bases, with 10 bases between. DNA for the CDR3: TGTGCCAGCAGCTGGACAGCAAACACTGAAGCTTTCTTT. Its protein product is CASSWTANTEAFF.

The count of this clone is one. The CDR3 DNA reads as TGCGCCAGCAGCTTTACCACTCACGCGGACACCGGGGAGCTGTTTTTT. It translates to CASSFTTHADTGELFF. This rearrangement joins TRBV5-1 to TRBJ2-2; no definite D call. Trimming cost V 2 bases and J 3 bases, with 14 bases left between them. CDR1 and CDR2 (germline): SGHRS, YFSETQ. The CDR3 spans 16 residues.

This clone was counted a single time. V usage is TRBV4-1 and J usage is TRBJ1-5; D gene unclear. The CDR3 spans 17 residues. The germline CDR1 and CDR2 sequences are MGHRA and YSYEKL. Trimming cost V 1 base and J 5 bases, with 18 bases left between them. The CDR3 loop reads CASSQVLFGVDDQPQHF. CDR3 nucleotides: TGCGCCAGCAGCCAAGTACTATTCGGGGTCGATGATCAGCCCCAGCATTTT.

The rearrangement joins TRBV7-8 to TRBJ1-6; 8 bases fit TRBD1. Trimming took 5 bases from V and 10 from J; bases not matched to a gene: 10. The CDR3 consists of 15 residues. Germline V lookup: CDR1 SGHVS, CDR2 FQNEAQ. The CDR3 nucleotides are TGTGCCAGCAGCATGACCGGGACAGGTAGATCACCCCTCCACTTT. It codes for CASSMTGTGRSPLHF.

This sequence joins TRBV6-5 and TRBJ2-1; TRBD1 aligns across 7 bases. The trim removed 4 bases at V and 5 bases at J, leaving 11 bases unmatched. The CDR3 is 16 amino acids. CDR1 and CDR2 from the germline V gene are MNHEY and SVGAGI. The DNA for the CDR3 is TGTGCCAGCAGTTTCCTCGGGGACAGAAAAAACAATGAGCAGTTCTTC. This codes for CASSFLGDRKNNEQFF.

CDR3 coding DNA: TGTGCCAGCAGCTTGGGACAGCGGAACACCGGGGAGCTGTTTTTT. Translating it yields CASSLGQRNTGELFF. The chain employs TRBV13 and TRBJ2-2, with 7 nucleotides matching TRBD1. The CDR3 is 15 residues long. With V trimmed by 3 bases and J by 1 base, 2 bases remained unmatched. The germline gives CDR1 PRHDT, CDR2 FYEKMQ (reference sequence).

The chain recombines TRBV19 with TRBJ1-2; 8 bases map to TRBD1. CDR3 size: 14 residues. Germline CDR1 LNHDA, CDR2 SQIVND (reference sequence). V lost 3 bases, J lost 7 bases, and 7 bases stayed unmatched. CDR3: CASSIVRGQGGYTF. CDR3 sequence (DNA): TGTGCCAGTAGTATTGTCAGGGGGCAAGGTGGCTACACCTTC.

The chain links TRBV4-1 to TRBJ2-1, with 11 bases that match TRBD1. Germline V gene lookup returns CDR1 MGHRA and CDR2 YSYEKL. The CDR3 is 16 amino acids. Germline trimming cut 4 bases from V and 8 bases from J; bases unmatched to any gene: 10. As DNA, the CDR3 is TGCGCCAGCAGCCGCACCCCGGGACAGGGGGGCGATGAGCAGTTCTTC. It yields the protein CASSRTPGQGGDEQFF.

The chain has TRBV5-4 and TRBJ1-1; 7 bases map to TRBD1. Looked up from germline, CDR1 is SGHNT and CDR2 is YYREEE (reference sequence). CDR3 length: 15 residues. The V segment lost 0 bases and the J segment 4 bases; nucleotides outside the gene matches: 6. CDR3 in DNA: TGTGCCAGCAGCTTGGACAGGGGATTGACCACTGAAGCTTTCTTT. Protein sequence: CASSLDRGLTTEAFF.

V is TRBV19 and J is TRBJ1-4; 9 nucleotides agree with TRBD1. V shed 7 bases, J shed 1 base, and the junction held 10 bases outside the gene matches. This CDR3 contains 17 residues. The germline V gene encodes CDR1 LNHDA and CDR2 SQIVND (reference sequence). As DNA, the CDR3 is TGTGCCAGTACCGACAGGGGGGGAATAGGAACTAATGAAAAACTGTTTTTT. Translating gives CASTDRGGIGTNEKLFF.

V is TRBV7-9 and J is TRBJ2-3; D not resolved. The CDR3 totals 13 residues. V was pared by 4 bases and J by 0 bases, with 5 bases between. Per germline, CDR1 SEHNR and CDR2 FQNEAQ (reference sequence). The DNA for the CDR3 is TGTGCCAGCAGCTCGAGTAGCACAGATACGCAGTATTTT. Encoded protein: CASSSSSTDTQYF.